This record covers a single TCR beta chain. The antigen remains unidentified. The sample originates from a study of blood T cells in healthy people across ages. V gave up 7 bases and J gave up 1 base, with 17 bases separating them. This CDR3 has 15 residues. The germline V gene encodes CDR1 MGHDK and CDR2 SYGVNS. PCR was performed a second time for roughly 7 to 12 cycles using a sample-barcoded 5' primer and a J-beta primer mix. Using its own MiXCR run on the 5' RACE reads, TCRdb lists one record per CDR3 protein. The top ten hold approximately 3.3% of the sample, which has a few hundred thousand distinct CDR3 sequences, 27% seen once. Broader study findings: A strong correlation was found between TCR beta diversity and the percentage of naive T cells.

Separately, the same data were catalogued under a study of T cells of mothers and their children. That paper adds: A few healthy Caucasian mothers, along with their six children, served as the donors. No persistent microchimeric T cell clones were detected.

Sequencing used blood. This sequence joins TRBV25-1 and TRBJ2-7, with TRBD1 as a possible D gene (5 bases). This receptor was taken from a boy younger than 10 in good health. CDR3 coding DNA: TGTGCCAGCACGGCGCCCAGGGTTTCTTCCTACGAGCAGTACTTC. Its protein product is CASTAPRVSSYEQYF.